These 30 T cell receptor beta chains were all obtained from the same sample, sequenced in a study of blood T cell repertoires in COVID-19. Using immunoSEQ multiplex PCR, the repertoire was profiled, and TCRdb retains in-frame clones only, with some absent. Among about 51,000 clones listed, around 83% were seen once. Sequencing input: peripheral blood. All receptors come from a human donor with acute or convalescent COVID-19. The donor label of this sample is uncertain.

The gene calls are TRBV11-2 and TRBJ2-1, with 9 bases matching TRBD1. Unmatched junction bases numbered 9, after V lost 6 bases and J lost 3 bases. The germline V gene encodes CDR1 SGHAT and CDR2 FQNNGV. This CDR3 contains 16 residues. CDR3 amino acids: CASSSFGTGFYNEQFF. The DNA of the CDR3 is TGTGCCAGCAGTTCCTTCGGGACAGGGTTCTACAATGAGCAGTTCTTC.

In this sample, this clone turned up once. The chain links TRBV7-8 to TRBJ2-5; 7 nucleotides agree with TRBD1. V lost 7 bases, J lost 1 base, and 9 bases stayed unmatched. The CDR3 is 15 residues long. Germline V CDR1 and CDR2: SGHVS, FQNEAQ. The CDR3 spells CASTDRRDSQETQYF. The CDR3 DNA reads TGTGCCAGCACCGACCGACGGGACAGCCAAGAGACCCAGTACTTC.

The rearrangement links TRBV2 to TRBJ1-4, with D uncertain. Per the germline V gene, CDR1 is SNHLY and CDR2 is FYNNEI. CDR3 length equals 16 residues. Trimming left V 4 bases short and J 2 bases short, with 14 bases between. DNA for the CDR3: TGTGCCAGCAGTGGAGGCGCCAGTAGGACTAATGAAAAACTGTTTTTT. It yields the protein CASSGGASRTNEKLFF.

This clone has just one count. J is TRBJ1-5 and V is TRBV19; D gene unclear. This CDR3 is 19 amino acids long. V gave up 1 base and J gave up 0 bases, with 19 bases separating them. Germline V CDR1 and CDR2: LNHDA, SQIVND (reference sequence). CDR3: CASSIAEFQTTYSNQPQHF. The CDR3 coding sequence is TGTGCCAGTAGTATAGCTGAGTTTCAGACAACTTATAGCAATCAGCCCCAGCATTTT.

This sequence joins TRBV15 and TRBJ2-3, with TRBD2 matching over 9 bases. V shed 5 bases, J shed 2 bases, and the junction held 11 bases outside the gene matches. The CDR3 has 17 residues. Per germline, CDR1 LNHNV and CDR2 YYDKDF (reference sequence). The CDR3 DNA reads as TGTGCCACCAGCGAGGTTCGACTAGCGGAATCCACAGATACGCAGTATTTT. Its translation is CATSEVRLAESTDTQYF.

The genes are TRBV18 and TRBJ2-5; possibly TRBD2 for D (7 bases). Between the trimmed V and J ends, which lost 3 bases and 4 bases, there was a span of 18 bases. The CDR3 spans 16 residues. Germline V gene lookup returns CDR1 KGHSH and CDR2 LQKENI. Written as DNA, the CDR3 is TGTGCCAGCTCACCCCCCTGGGAGGGGGGCGTAGAGACCCAGTACTTC. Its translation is CASSPPWEGGVETQYF.

The CDR3 DNA reads TGTGCCAGCAGCCCTAGACGGGACAGTCTCTACGAGCAGTACTTC. Protein sequence: CASSPRRDSLYEQYF. The V gene is TRBV7-8, the J gene TRBJ2-7; 7 bases fit TRBD1. There are 15 residues in the CDR3. Germline CDR1 and CDR2: SGHVS and FQNEAQ. The ends lost 5 bases at V and 3 bases at J; junction bases unmatched: 10.

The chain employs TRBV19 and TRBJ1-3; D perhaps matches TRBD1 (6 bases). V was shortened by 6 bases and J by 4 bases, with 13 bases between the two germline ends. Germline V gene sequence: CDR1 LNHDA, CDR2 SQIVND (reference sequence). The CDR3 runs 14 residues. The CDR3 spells CASSPIGQGNTIYF. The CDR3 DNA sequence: TGTGCCAGTAGCCCGATTGGACAGGGAAACACCATATATTTT. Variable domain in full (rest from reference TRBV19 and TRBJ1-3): DGGITQSPKYLFRKEGQNVTLSCEQNLNHDAMYWYRQDPGQGLRLIYYSQIVNDFQKGDIAEGYSVSREKKESFPLTVTSAQKNPTAFYLCASSPIGQGNTIYFGEGSWLTVV.

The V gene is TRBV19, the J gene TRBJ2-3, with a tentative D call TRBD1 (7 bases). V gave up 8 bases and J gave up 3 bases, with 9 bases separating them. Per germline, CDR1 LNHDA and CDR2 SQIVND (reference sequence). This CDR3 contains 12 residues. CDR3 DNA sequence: TGTGCCAGTCAGGGGGGTACAGATACGCAGTATTTT. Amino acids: CASQGGTDTQYF.

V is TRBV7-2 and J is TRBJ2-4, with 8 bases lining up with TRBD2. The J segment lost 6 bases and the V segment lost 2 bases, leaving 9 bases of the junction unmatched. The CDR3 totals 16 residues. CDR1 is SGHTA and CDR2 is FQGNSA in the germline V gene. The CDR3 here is CASSLSYGGAPNIQYF. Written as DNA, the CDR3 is TGTGCCAGCAGCTTAAGCTACGGGGGGGCCCCAAACATTCAGTACTTC.

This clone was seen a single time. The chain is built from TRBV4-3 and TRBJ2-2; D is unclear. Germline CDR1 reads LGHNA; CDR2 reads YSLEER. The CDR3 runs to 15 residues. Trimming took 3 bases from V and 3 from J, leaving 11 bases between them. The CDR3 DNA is TGCGCCAGCAGCCATGGAGAGGATTACACCGGGGAGCTGTTTTTT. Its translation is CASSHGEDYTGELFF.

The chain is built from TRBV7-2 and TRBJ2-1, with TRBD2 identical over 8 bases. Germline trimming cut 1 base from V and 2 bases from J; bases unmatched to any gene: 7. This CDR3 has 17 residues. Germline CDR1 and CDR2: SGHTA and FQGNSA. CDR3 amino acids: CASSLEAAGGPYNEQFF. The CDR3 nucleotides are TGTGCCAGCAGCTTAGAGGCGGCGGGGGGCCCCTACAATGAGCAGTTCTTC.

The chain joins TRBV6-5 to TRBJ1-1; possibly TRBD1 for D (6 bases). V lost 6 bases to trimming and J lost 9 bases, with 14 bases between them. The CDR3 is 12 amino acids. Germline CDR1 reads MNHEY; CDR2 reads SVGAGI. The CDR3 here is CASSPNREKAFF. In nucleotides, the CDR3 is TGTGCCAGCAGCCCCAACAGGGAAAAAGCTTTCTTT.

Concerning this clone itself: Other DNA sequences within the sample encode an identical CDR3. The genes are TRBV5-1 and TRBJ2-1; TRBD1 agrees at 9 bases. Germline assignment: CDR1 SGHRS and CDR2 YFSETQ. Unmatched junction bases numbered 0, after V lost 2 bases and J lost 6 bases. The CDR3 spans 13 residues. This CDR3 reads CASSLQGANEQFF. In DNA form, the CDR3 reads TGCGCCAGCAGCTTACAGGGGGCCAATGAGCAGTTCTTC.

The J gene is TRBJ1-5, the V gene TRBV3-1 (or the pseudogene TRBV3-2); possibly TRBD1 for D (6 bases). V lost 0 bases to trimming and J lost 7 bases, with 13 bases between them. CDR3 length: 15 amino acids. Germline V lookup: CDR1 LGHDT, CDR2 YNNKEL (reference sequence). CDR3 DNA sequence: TGTGCCAGCAGCCAAGATGCAGGGGAAAGACAGCCCCAGCATTTT. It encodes CASSQDAGERQPQHF.

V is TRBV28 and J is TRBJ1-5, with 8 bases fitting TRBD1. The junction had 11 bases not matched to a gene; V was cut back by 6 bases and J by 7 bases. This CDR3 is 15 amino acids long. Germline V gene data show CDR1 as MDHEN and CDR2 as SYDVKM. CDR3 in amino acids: CASRQGFQGAQPQHF. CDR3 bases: TGTGCCAGCAGACAAGGATTCCAGGGGGCCCAGCCCCAGCATTTT.

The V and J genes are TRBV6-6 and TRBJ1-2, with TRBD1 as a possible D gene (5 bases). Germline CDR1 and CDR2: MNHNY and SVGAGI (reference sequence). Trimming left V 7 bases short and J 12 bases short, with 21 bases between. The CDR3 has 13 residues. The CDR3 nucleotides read TGTGCCAGCACCAAAAAAGAAGACAGCTGCGACACCTTC. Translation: CASTKKEDSCDTF.

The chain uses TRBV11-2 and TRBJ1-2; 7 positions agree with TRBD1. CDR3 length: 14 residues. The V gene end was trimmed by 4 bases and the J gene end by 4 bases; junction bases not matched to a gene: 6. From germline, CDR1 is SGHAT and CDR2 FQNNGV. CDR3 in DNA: TGTGCCAGCAGCTCCCGGACAGGACTCTATGGCTACACCTTC. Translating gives CASSSRTGLYGYTF.

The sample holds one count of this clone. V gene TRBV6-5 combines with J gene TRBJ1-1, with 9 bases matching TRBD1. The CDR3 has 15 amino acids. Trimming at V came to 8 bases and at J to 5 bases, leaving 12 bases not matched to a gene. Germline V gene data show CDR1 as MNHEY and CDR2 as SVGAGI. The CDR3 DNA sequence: TGTGCCAGCCGACAAGGGACAGGGTGGTTAACTGAAGCTTTCTTT. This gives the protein CASRQGTGWLTEAFF.

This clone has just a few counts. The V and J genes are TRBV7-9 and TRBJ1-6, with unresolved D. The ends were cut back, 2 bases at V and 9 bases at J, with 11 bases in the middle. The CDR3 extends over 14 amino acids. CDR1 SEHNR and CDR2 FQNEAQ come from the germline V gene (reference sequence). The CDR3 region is CASSLQEAGSPLHF. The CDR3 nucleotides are TGTGCCAGCAGCTTACAGGAAGCGGGTTCACCCCTCCACTTT.

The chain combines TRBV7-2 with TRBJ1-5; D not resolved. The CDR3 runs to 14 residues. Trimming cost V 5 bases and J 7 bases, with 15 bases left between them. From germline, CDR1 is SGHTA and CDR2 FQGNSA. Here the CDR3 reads CASSRGGSSQPQHF. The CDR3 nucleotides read TGTGCCAGCAGCCGCGGTGGGTCTAGCCAGCCCCAGCATTTT.

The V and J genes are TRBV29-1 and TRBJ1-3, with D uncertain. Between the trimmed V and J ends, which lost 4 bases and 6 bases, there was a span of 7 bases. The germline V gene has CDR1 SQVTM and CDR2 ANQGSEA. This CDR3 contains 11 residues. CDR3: CSVAEANTIYF. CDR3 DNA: TGCAGCGTTGCCGAGGCAAACACCATATATTTT. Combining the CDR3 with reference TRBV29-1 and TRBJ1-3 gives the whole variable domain SAVISQKPSRDICQRGTSLTIQCQVDSQVTMMFWYRQQPGQSLTLIATANQGSEATYESGFVIDKFPISRPNLTFSTLTVSNMSPEDSSIYLCSVAEANTIYFGEGSWLTVV.

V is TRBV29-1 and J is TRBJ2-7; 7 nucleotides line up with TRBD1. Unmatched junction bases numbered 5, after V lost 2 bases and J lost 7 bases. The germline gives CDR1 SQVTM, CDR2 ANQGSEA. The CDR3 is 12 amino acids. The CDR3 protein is CSVEIGTAEQYF. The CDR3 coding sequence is TGCAGCGTTGAAATCGGGACAGCTGAGCAGTACTTC.

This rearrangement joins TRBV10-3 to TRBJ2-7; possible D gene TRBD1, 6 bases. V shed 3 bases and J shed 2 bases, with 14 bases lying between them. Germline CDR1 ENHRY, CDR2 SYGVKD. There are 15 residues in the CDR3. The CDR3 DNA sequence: TGTGCCATCAGTGACGGCCGGACAGCACCCTACGAGCAGTACTTC. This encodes CAISDGRTAPYEQYF.

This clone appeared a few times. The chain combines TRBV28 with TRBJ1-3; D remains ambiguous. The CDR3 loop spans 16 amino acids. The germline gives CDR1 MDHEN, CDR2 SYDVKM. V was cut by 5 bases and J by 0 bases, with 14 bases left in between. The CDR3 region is CASSNLVQHSGNTIYF. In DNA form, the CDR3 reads TGTGCCAGCAGTAATCTGGTACAGCACTCTGGAAACACCATATATTTT.

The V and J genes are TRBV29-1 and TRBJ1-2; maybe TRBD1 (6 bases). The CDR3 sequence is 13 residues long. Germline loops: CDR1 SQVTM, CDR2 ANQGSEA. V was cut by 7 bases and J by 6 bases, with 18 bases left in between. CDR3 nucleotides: TGCAGCGCCCCGGACAGCCCCTTCGATGGCTACACCTTC. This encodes CSAPDSPFDGYTF.

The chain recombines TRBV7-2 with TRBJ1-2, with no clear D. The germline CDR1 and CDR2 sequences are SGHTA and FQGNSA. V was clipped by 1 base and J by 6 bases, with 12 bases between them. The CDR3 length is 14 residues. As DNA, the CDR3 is TGTGCCAGCAGCTTAGAACTCACGAGGAATGGCTACACCTTC. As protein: CASSLELTRNGYTF. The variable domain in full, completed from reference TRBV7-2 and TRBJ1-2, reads GAGVSQSPSNKVTEKGKDVELRCDPISGHTALYWYRQSLGQGLEFLIYFQGNSAPDKSGLPSDRFSAERTGGSVSTLTIQRTQQEDSAVYLCASSLELTRNGYTFGSGTRLTVV.

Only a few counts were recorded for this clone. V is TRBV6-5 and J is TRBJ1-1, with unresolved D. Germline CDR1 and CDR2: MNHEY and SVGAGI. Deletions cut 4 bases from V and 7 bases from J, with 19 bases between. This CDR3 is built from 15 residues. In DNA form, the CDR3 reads TGTGCCAGCAGTTCCTTATGGTCCGGGATGGTTGAAGCTTTCTTT. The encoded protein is CASSSLWSGMVEAFF.

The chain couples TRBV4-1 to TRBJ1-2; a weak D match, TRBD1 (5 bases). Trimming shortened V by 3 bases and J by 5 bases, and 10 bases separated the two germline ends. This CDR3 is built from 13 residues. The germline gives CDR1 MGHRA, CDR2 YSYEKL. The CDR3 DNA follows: TGCGCCAGCAGCCAGGCAGGGTGGTATGGCTACACCTTC. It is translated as CASSQAGWYGYTF.

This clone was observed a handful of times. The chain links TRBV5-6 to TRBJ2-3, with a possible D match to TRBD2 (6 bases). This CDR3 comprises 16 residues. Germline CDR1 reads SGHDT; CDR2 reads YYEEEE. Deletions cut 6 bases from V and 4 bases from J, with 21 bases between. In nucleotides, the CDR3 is TGTGCCAGCACCTCTTCCCCTAGCGCAAGGGCAGATACGCAGTATTTT. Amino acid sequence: CASTSSPSARADTQYF.